Following are 17 T cell receptor beta chains from one sample sequenced in a study of T cell changes during pregnancy in multiple sclerosis. Assay used: immunoSEQ multiplex PCR; TCRdb lists only in-frame clones, some missing. The sample carries about 59,000 clones, roughly 91% recorded once. The material was peripheral blood, obtained in the third trimester of pregnancy. The receptors stem from a female donor in good health, enrolled as a control in a pregnancy study.

J is TRBJ2-1 and V is TRBV9; 9 nucleotides align to TRBD2. There are 15 residues in the CDR3. J was trimmed by 3 bases and V by 3 bases; bases with no gene match: 4. CDR1 SGDLS and CDR2 YYNGEE come from the germline V gene. The CDR3 here is CASSEGAGGYNEQFF. The DNA for the CDR3 is TGTGCCAGCAGCGAGGGAGCGGGAGGCTACAATGAGCAGTTCTTC.

This clone was detected once. The chain links TRBV7-9 to TRBJ2-1; D may be TRBD2 (5 bases). Between the trimmed V and J ends, which lost 5 bases and 4 bases, there was a span of 12 bases. This CDR3 spans 14 amino acids. Germline CDR1 is SEHNR and CDR2 is FQNEAQ (reference sequence). The chain's CDR3 is CASSPTPGYNEQFF. In DNA, the CDR3 is TGTGCCAGCAGCCCTACTCCGGGGTACAATGAGCAGTTCTTC.

J is TRBJ2-7 and V is TRBV14, with 9 bases fitting TRBD1. After removal of 4 bases from V and 2 bases from J, the junction contained 3 bases not matched to a gene. Germline CDR1 and CDR2: SGHDN and FVKESK. This CDR3 contains 14 residues. CDR3 loop: CASSPRQGAYEQYF. In DNA form, the CDR3 reads TGTGCCAGCAGCCCCCGACAGGGGGCCTACGAGCAGTACTTC.

The chain has TRBV10-3 and TRBJ1-1; TRBD1 is a possible D gene (5 bases). This CDR3 has 13 residues. V was trimmed by 7 bases and J by 1 base, leaving 10 bases between them. Looked up from germline, CDR1 is ENHRY and CDR2 is SYGVKD. CDR3 in amino acids: CAITETANTEAFF. The CDR3 bases are TGTGCCATCACCGAGACAGCGAACACTGAAGCTTTCTTT.

The chain couples TRBV19 to TRBJ2-1; a weak D match, TRBD2 (6 bases). V was clipped by 4 bases and J by 4 bases, with 20 bases between them. The CDR3 loop spans 17 amino acids. Germline V gene lookup returns CDR1 LNHDA and CDR2 SQIVND (reference sequence). CDR3 amino acids: CASSREGAGKLYNEQFF. CDR3 DNA: TGTGCCAGTAGTAGGGAAGGTGCGGGAAAGCTGTACAATGAGCAGTTCTTC. The variable domain in full, completed from reference TRBV19 and TRBJ2-1, reads DGGITQSPKYLFRKEGQNVTLSCEQNLNHDAMYWYRQDPGQGLRLIYYSQIVNDFQKGDIAEGYSVSREKKESFPLTVTSAQKNPTAFYLCASSREGAGKLYNEQFFGPGTRLTVL.

This clone was observed once. The V gene is TRBV19, the J gene TRBJ1-2; 11 nucleotides agree with TRBD1. This CDR3 has 13 amino acids. Germline V gives CDR1 LNHDA, CDR2 SQIVND (reference sequence). Germline trimming cut 6 bases from V and 7 bases from J; bases unmatched to any gene: 4. CDR3 coding DNA: TGTGCCAGTAGACCCGGGACAGGGGGTGGCTACACCTTC. Translating gives CASRPGTGGGYTF.

This chain uses TRBV4-1 with TRBJ1-5; D perhaps matches TRBD1 (5 bases). Germline-derived CDR1 and CDR2 are MGHRA and YSYEKL. Trimming shortened V by 0 bases and J by 0 bases, and 12 bases separated the two germline ends. There are 17 residues in the CDR3. CDR3 nucleotide sequence: TGCGCCAGCAGCCAAGATTCCCCAGGGAATAGCAATCAGCCCCAGCATTTT. Translating gives CASSQDSPGNSNQPQHF.

The rearrangement links TRBV6-6 to TRBJ2-2; TRBD1 might be the D (5 bases). V lost 7 bases and J 4 bases, leaving 10 bases between the germline ends. The CDR3 spans 13 residues. CDR1 and CDR2 (germline): MNHNY, SVGAGI (reference sequence). In DNA, the CDR3 is TGTGCCAGCACCCGGACAACCACCGGGGAGCTGTTTTTT. This translates into CASTRTTTGELFF.

The rearrangement links TRBV11-2 to TRBJ2-6; D remains ambiguous. From germline, CDR1 is SGHAT and CDR2 FQNNGV. The V and J ends lost 6 bases and 1 base respectively, with 13 bases between them. There are 16 residues in the CDR3. The CDR3 sequence: CASSYNAGSGANVLTF. CDR3 sequence (DNA): TGTGCCAGCAGTTATAATGCAGGATCTGGGGCCAACGTCCTGACTTTC.

V is TRBV18 and J is TRBJ2-1, with a tentative D call TRBD1 (6 bases). This CDR3 is built from 15 residues. Germline lookup yields CDR1 KGHSH and CDR2 LQKENI. Trimming removed 3 bases from V and 6 bases from J, with 15 bases in between. CDR3 sequence reads: CASSPTGSGLNEQFF. The DNA for the CDR3 is TGTGCCAGCTCACCGACAGGCTCAGGGCTCAATGAGCAGTTCTTC.

This chain joins TRBV27 and TRBJ2-7, with 8 nucleotides matching TRBD2. The V segment lost 3 bases and the J segment 7 bases; nucleotides outside the gene matches: 17. In germline, CDR1 is MNHEY, CDR2 SMNVEV (reference sequence). This CDR3 contains 17 residues. CDR3 region: CASSFIPAGPPGGEQYF. The DNA of the CDR3 is TGTGCCAGCAGTTTCATACCGGCGGGGCCCCCGGGGGGGGAGCAGTACTTC.

The genes are TRBV2 and TRBJ2-3; no clear D. The CDR3 is made up of 14 amino acids. In germline, CDR1 is SNHLY, CDR2 FYNNEI. V was shortened by 1 base and J by 2 bases, with 7 bases between the two germline ends. CDR3 residues: CASSEGPSTDTQYF. The CDR3 DNA sequence: TGTGCCAGCAGTGAAGGGCCCTCCACAGATACGCAGTATTTT.

The genes are TRBV19 and TRBJ1-2; a weak D match, TRBD1 (6 bases). The germline CDR1 and CDR2 sequences are LNHDA and SQIVND (reference sequence). V dropped 3 bases and J dropped 1 base, with 12 bases sitting between them. The CDR3 has 15 residues. The CDR3: CASSIGQYVNYGYTF. The CDR3 DNA is TGTGCCAGTAGTATCGGACAGTACGTTAACTATGGCTACACCTTC.

The rearrangement joins TRBV5-1 to TRBJ1-2; no definite D call. Trimming pared 0 bases from V and 0 bases from J, leaving 9 bases between. The CDR3 is 15 residues long. Germline V lookup: CDR1 SGHRS, CDR2 YFSETQ. The chain's CDR3 is CASSLGGVANYGYTF. In DNA form, the CDR3 reads TGCGCCAGCAGCTTGGGCGGGGTTGCTAACTATGGCTACACCTTC.

This clone showed up just once. This chain connects TRBV4-1 to TRBJ2-1; the D gene is possibly TRBD2 (6 bases). The V end lost 4 bases, the J end lost 6 bases, and 16 bases lay between the germline ends. This CDR3 comprises 15 residues. CDR1 MGHRA and CDR2 YSYEKL come from the germline V gene. The CDR3 nucleotides read TGCGCCAGCAGCCGTTCCTCTAGCGTTGTCAATGAGCAGTTCTTC. Its protein is CASSRSSSVVNEQFF.

The chain carries TRBV28 and TRBJ2-7; 10 bases line up with TRBD1. After removal of 6 bases from V and 0 bases from J, the junction contained 11 bases not matched to a gene. Germline lookup yields CDR1 MDHEN and CDR2 SYDVKM. This CDR3 comprises 17 residues. CDR3 amino acids: CASRGRQGAGYSYEQYF. Written as DNA, the CDR3 is TGTGCCAGCAGGGGCAGACAGGGGGCCGGCTACTCCTACGAGCAGTACTTC.

V gene TRBV6-1 combines with J gene TRBJ2-3, with 12 bases fitting TRBD2. V trimming: 6 bases; J trimming: 3 bases; junction bases outside the gene matches: 4. The CDR3 covers 15 residues. Germline loops: CDR1 MNHNS, CDR2 SASEGT. CDR3 in DNA: TGTGCCAGCAGCCCCGGGACTAGCGGGACAGATACGCAGTATTTT. It yields the protein CASSPGTSGTDTQYF.